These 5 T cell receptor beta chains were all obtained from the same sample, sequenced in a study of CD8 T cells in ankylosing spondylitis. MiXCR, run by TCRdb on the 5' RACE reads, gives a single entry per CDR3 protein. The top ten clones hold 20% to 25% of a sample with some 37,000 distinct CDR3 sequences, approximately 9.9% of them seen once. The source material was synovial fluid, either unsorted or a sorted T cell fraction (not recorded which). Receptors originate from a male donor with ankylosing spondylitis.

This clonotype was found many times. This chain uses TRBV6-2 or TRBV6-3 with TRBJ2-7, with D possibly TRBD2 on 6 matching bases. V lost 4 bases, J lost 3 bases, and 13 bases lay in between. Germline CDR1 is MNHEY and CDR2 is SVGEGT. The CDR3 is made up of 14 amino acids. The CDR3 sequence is CASSSAGRFYEQYF. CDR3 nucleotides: TGTGCCAGCAGTTCCGCAGGGAGGTTCTACGAGCAGTACTTC.

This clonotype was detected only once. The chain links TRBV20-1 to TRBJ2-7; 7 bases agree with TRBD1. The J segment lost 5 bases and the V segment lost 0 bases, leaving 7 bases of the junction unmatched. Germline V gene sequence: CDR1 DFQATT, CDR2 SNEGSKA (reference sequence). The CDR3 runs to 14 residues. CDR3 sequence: CSARDSDRVNEQYF. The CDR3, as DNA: TGCAGTGCTAGAGACAGTGACAGGGTTAACGAGCAGTACTTC.

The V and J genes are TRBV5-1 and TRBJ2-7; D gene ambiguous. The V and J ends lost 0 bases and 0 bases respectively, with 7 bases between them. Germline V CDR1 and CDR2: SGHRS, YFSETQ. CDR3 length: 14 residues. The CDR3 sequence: CASSLGRSSYEQYF. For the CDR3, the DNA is TGCGCCAGCAGCTTGGGTAGGAGCTCCTACGAGCAGTACTTC.

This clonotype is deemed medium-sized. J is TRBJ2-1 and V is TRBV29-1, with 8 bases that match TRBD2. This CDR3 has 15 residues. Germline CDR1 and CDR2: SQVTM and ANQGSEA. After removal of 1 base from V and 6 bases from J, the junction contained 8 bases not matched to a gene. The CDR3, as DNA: TGCAGCGTTGAAGCGACGGGACTAGAAGGCAATGAGCAGTTCTTC. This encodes CSVEATGLEGNEQFF.

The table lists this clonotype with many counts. CDR3 residues: CASSLGPDEQYF. The CDR3 DNA sequence: TGCGCCAGCAGCTTGGGGCCGGACGAGCAGTACTTC. The chain links TRBV5-1 to TRBJ2-7; D is uncertain. The CDR3 totals 12 residues. Germline V CDR1 and CDR2: SGHRS, YFSETQ. The V end was cut by 0 bases, the J end by 5 bases, with 6 bases between.